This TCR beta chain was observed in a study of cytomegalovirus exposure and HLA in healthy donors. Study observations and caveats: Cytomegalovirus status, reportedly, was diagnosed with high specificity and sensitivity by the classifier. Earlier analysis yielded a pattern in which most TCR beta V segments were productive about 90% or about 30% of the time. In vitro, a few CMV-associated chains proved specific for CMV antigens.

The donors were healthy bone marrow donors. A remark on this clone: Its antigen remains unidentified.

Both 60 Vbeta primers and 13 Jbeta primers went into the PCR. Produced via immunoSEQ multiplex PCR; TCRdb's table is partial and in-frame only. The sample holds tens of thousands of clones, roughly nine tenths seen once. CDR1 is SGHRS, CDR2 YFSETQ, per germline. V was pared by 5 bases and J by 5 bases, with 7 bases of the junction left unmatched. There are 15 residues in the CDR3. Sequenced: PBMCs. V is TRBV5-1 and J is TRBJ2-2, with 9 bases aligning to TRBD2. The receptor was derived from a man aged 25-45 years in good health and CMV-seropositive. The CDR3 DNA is TGCGCCAGCAGAATGACTAGCGGTGGTACCGGGGAGCTGTTTTTT. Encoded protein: CASRMTSGGTGELFF.